This T cell receptor (beta chain) is from a study of CXCR3-negative and CXCR3-positive naive CD8 T cells. The CDR3 is 15 residues long. Per germline, CDR1 SGHRS and CDR2 YFSETQ. Overall study results and limits: Comparison of naive CXCR3-negative and CXCR3-positive cells revealed similar TRBV-TRBJ usage, while memory cells differed.

With UMI labels, 5' RACE was used to prepare the TRB cDNA libraries. TCRdb re-called the 5' RACE reads and catalogs CDR3 proteins one per entry, DNA excluded. The clone table shows some 50,000 distinct CDR3 sequences, with the ten largest holding approximately 1.6%. Turning to this clonotype: The antigen is undetermined.

The chain recombines TRBV5-1 with TRBJ2-1; without DNA, the TCRdb call of TRBD1 cannot be checked. The receptor comes from a human donor in good health. Some clones in this sample may be carry-over from other donors' samples. Sequencing was carried out using naive CXCR3- CD8+ T cells from blood. This sample's subset: CD45RO-CCR7+CD27+CD95- naive CD8+ T cells lacking CXCR3 (TNR3-). The CDR3 region is CASSARDSSYNEQFF.